One sample yielded the 20 T cell receptor beta chains listed below, sequenced in a study of blood T cell repertoires in COVID-19. Some clones are missing from TCRdb's copy, which holds only in-frame ones; the method was immunoSEQ multiplex PCR. The table has roughly 300,000 clones, more than 85% seen once. Sequencing was done on a sample of peripheral blood. The receptors were sampled from a woman aged 25 to 39 with COVID-19, enrolled during active disease.

The rearrangement uses TRBV4-1 and TRBJ2-1; 8 bases match TRBD1. Per germline, CDR1 MGHRA and CDR2 YSYEKL. The CDR3 loop spans 18 amino acids. Trimming cost V 0 bases and J 1 base; bases outside gene matches: 8. The CDR3 coding sequence is TGCGCCAGCAGCCAAGATCCCCCCCGGACAGGGTCCTACAATGAGCAGTTCTTC. This encodes CASSQDPPRTGSYNEQFF.

J is TRBJ2-2 and V is TRBV28; the match to TRBD2 covers 7 bases. The CDR3 is 14 residues long. The germline V gene has CDR1 MDHEN and CDR2 SYDVKM. The J segment lost 7 bases and the V segment lost 8 bases, leaving 10 bases of the junction unmatched. The CDR3 here is CASGPSGKFGELFF. The CDR3 nucleotides read TGTGCCAGCGGACCAAGCGGGAAGTTCGGGGAGCTGTTTTTT.

The chain is built from TRBV14 and TRBJ1-1; D remains unclear. The CDR3 consists of 14 residues. Trimming pared 4 bases from V and 1 base from J, leaving 10 bases between. CDR1 SGHDN and CDR2 FVKESK come from the germline V gene. The CDR3 DNA is TGTGCCAGCAGCCCCCCGGGTTGGAACACTGAAGCTTTCTTT. This encodes CASSPPGWNTEAFF.

This sequence joins TRBV19 and TRBJ1-5; 7 bases line up with TRBD1. The V gene's germline CDR1 is LNHDA and CDR2 SQIVND (reference sequence). This CDR3 is built from 15 residues. The J segment lost 6 bases and the V segment lost 2 bases, leaving 7 bases of the junction unmatched. As DNA, the CDR3 is TGTGCCAGTAGTATAACAGCCAGGGGGTCTCAGCCCCAGCATTTT. Protein sequence: CASSITARGSQPQHF.

DNA for the CDR3: TGTGCCAGCAGCCAAGGGCTAGCGGGAGATAAGGAGCAGTACTTC. Amino acids: CASSQGLAGDKEQYF. The chain uses TRBV3-1 (or the pseudogene TRBV3-2) and TRBJ2-7, with 10 bases lining up with TRBD2. The length of the CDR3 is 15 residues. V was pared by 1 base and J by 7 bases, with 7 bases of the junction left unmatched. Germline V gene sequence: CDR1 LGHDT, CDR2 YNNKEL (reference sequence).

The rearrangement links TRBV2 to TRBJ1-1, with D unclear. The CDR3 totals 14 residues. Germline-derived CDR1 and CDR2 are SNHLY and FYNNEI. The V and J ends lost 6 bases and 1 base respectively, with 12 bases between them. CDR3 in amino acids: CASRGDTWNTEAFF. CDR3 nucleotides: TGTGCCAGCAGGGGTGACACTTGGAACACTGAAGCTTTCTTT.

This clone was seen a handful of times. The gene calls are TRBV19 and TRBJ2-3; TRBD1 might be the D (6 bases). The length of the CDR3 is 15 residues. V gave up 1 base and J gave up 3 bases, with 11 bases separating them. CDR1 is LNHDA and CDR2 is SQIVND in the germline V gene (reference sequence). The CDR3 DNA reads TGTGCCAGTAGTATAGCGGCAGGGGAAACAGATACGCAGTATTTT. Amino acids: CASSIAAGETDTQYF. Using reference TRBV19 and TRBJ2-3 for the parts outside the CDR3, the full variable domain is DGGITQSPKYLFRKEGQNVTLSCEQNLNHDAMYWYRQDPGQGLRLIYYSQIVNDFQKGDIAEGYSVSREKKESFPLTVTSAQKNPTAFYLCASSIAAGETDTQYFGPGTRLTVL.

J is TRBJ2-1 and V is TRBV7-8; TRBD2 is a possible D gene (6 bases). The CDR3 has 16 residues. Germline values: CDR1 SGHVS, CDR2 FQNEAQ. Trimming took 0 bases from V and 1 from J, leaving 10 bases between them. The CDR3 DNA reads TGTGCCAGCAGCTTAGCCGGGACTGGTTCCTACAATGAGCAGTTCTTC. It translates to CASSLAGTGSYNEQFF.

The rearrangement uses TRBV5-1 and TRBJ1-2; 9 bases match TRBD1. The CDR3 totals 14 residues. The trim removed 4 bases at V and 7 bases at J, leaving 8 bases unmatched. From germline, CDR1 is SGHRS and CDR2 YFSETQ. CDR3 in amino acids: CASSAPDRGGGYTF. Here the CDR3 DNA reads TGCGCCAGCAGCGCCCCGGACAGGGGCGGTGGCTACACCTTC.

This clone occurred a few times. This sequence joins TRBV30 and TRBJ1-6, with no clear D. V was cut by 4 bases and J by 0 bases, with 10 bases left in between. This CDR3 is built from 15 residues. The V gene's germline CDR1 is GTSNPN and CDR2 SVGIG (reference sequence). The CDR3 protein is CAWTALSSYNSPLHF. The CDR3 coding sequence is TGTGCCTGGACAGCGCTGAGCTCCTATAATTCACCCCTCCACTTT.

The chain has TRBV9 and TRBJ2-1; no clear D gene. The germline V and J ends were trimmed by 0 bases and 3 bases, with 10 bases remaining between them. This CDR3 spans 15 amino acids. Germline CDR1 SGDLS, CDR2 YYNGEE. The CDR3 loop reads CASSVEVAVYNEQFF. CDR3 nucleotides: TGTGCCAGCAGCGTAGAAGTAGCCGTCTACAATGAGCAGTTCTTC.

The V and J genes are TRBV5-1 and TRBJ1-1; 7 nucleotides align to TRBD1. The CDR3 runs to 18 residues. The junction had 14 bases not matched to a gene; V was cut back by 1 base and J by 2 bases. The V gene's germline CDR1 is SGHRS and CDR2 YFSETQ. The CDR3 nucleotides are TGCGCCAGCAGCTTGCCCCTGACAGGGCGAACTACTAACACTGAAGCTTTCTTT. Translating it yields CASSLPLTGRTTNTEAFF.

J is TRBJ1-1 and V is TRBV14; 10 nucleotides align to TRBD1. This CDR3 has 17 amino acids. Germline V gene lookup returns CDR1 SGHDN and CDR2 FVKESK. The V gene end was trimmed by 0 bases and the J gene end by 5 bases; junction bases not matched to a gene: 9. Written as DNA, the CDR3 is TGTGCCAGCAGCCAAGACCCCACCGACAGGGGGCGTACTGAAGCTTTCTTT. This gives the protein CASSQDPTDRGRTEAFF.

V is TRBV10-3 and J is TRBJ2-5; the D gene is possibly TRBD2 (5 bases). In germline, CDR1 is ENHRY, CDR2 SYGVKD. The length of the CDR3 is 17 residues. V was cut by 10 bases and J by 4 bases, with 28 bases left in between. In DNA, the CDR3 is TGTGCCACACTTCTAGGGCAATCCGGAGGAATAGCAGAGACCCAGTACTTC. This sequence encodes CATLLGQSGGIAETQYF.

J is TRBJ1-2 and V is TRBV28; 7 nucleotides align to TRBD1. Germline CDR1 is MDHEN and CDR2 is SYDVKM. After removal of 3 bases from V and 4 bases from J, the junction contained 8 bases not matched to a gene. The CDR3 extends over 15 amino acids. CDR3 residues: CASSLGQIGGYGYTF. The CDR3 region has the DNA TGTGCCAGCAGTTTGGGACAGATTGGTGGCTATGGCTACACCTTC.

The chain is built from TRBV28 and TRBJ2-7; a weak D match, TRBD1 (6 bases). V was cut by 4 bases and J by 3 bases, with 16 bases left in between. The CDR3 spans 15 residues. CDR1 MDHEN and CDR2 SYDVKM come from the germline V gene. In DNA, the CDR3 is TGTGCCAGCAGTTCCCTCCGGGACACCCGCTACGAGCAGTACTTC. Amino acids: CASSSLRDTRYEQYF. Using reference TRBV28 and TRBJ2-7 for the parts outside the CDR3, the full variable domain is DVKVTQSSRYLVKRTGEKVFLECVQDMDHENMFWYRQDPGLGLRLIYFSYDVKMKEKGDIPEGYSVSREKKERFSLILESASTNQTSMYLCASSSLRDTRYEQYFGPGTRLTVT.

J is TRBJ2-1 and V is TRBV11-2; 7 bases agree with TRBD2. Germline CDR1 SGHAT, CDR2 FQNNGV. The CDR3 runs to 15 residues. The V and J ends lost 5 bases and 5 bases, in that order; junction bases with no gene match: 9. The CDR3 sequence: CASSTGLVLNNEQFF. The CDR3 DNA is TGTGCCAGCAGCACAGGACTAGTCTTGAACAATGAGCAGTTCTTC. Variable domain in full (rest from reference TRBV11-2 and TRBJ2-1): EAGVAQSPRYKIIEKRQSVAFWCNPISGHATLYWYQQILGQGPKLLIQFQNNGVVDDSQLPKDRFSAERLKGVDSTLKIQPAKLEDSAVYLCASSTGLVLNNEQFFGPGTRLTVL.

The rearrangement links TRBV18 to TRBJ1-5; D possibly corresponds to TRBD1 (6 bases). The length of the CDR3 is 15 residues. Trimming pared 5 bases from V and 2 bases from J, leaving 13 bases between. Germline V gene data show CDR1 as KGHSH and CDR2 as LQKENI. CDR3 residues: CASSSAGVGNQPQHF. The CDR3 coding sequence is TGTGCCAGCTCATCCGCAGGGGTAGGCAATCAGCCCCAGCATTTT.

The chain recombines TRBV28 with TRBJ1-2, with D unclear. Germline V lookup: CDR1 MDHEN, CDR2 SYDVKM. The CDR3 totals 13 residues. V dropped 5 bases and J dropped 6 bases, with 13 bases sitting between them. CDR3 in DNA: TGTGCCAGCAGTCTAAACTCGAGAAATGGCTACACCTTC. Translated: CASSLNSRNGYTF.

The V call is TRBV9, the J call TRBJ2-1; D possibly corresponds to TRBD1 (5 bases). Germline V gives CDR1 SGDLS, CDR2 YYNGEE. Trimming cost V 0 bases and J 3 bases, with 19 bases left between them. CDR3 size: 18 residues. The CDR3 nucleotides read TGTGCCAGCAGCGTAGCCTTCAATACAGGAAAAAGCTACAATGAGCAGTTCTTC. Translation gives CASSVAFNTGKSYNEQFF.